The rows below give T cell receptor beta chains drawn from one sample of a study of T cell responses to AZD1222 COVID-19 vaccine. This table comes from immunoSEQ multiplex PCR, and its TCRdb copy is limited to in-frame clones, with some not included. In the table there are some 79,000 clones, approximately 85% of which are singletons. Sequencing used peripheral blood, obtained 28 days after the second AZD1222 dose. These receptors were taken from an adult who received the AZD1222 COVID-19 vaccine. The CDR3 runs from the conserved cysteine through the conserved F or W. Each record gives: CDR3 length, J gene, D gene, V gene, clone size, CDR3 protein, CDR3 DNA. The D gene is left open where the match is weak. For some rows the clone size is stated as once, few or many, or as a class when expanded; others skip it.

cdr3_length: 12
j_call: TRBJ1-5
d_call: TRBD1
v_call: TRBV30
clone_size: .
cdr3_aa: CAWSQKGQPPHF
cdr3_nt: TGTGCCTGGAGTCAAAAGGGACAGCCTCCGCATTTT

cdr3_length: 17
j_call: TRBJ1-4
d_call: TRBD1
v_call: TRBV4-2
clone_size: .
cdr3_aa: CASSQRQGAGANEKLFF
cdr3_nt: TGTGCCAGCAGCCAACGACAGGGCGCGGGGGCTAATGAAAAACTGTTTTTT

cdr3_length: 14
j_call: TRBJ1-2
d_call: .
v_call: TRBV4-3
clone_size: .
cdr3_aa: CASSQLRGDYGYTF
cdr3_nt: TGCGCCAGCAGCCAACTCAGAGGAGATTATGGCTACACCTTC

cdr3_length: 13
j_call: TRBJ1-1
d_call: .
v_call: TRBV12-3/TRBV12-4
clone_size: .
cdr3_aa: CASSPRAGTEAFF
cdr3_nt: TGTGCCAGCAGTCCTCGAGCGGGGACTGAAGCTTTCTTT

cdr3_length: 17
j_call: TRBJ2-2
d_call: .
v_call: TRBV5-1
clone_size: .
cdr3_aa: CASSLNQGGSNTGELFF
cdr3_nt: TGCGCCAGCAGCTTGAATCAGGGAGGATCGAACACCGGGGAGCTGTTTTTT

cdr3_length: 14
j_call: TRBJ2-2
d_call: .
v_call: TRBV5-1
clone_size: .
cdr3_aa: CASSLGGGTGELFF
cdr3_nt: TGCGCCAGCAGCTTGGGAGGGGGCACCGGGGAGCTGTTTTTT

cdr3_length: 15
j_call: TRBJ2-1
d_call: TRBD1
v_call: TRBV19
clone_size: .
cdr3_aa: CASSIRGLGPNEQFF
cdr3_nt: TGTGCCAGTAGTATAAGGGGGCTGGGGCCCAATGAGCAGTTCTTC

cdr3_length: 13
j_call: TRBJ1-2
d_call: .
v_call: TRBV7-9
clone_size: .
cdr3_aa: CASSQEVHYGYTF
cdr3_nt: TGTGCCAGCAGCCAGGAAGTCCACTATGGCTACACCTTC

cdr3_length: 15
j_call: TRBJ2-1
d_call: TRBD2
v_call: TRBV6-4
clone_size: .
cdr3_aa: CASSLTSGSYNEQFF
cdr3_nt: TGTGCCAGCAGCCTGACTAGCGGCTCCTACAATGAGCAGTTCTTC

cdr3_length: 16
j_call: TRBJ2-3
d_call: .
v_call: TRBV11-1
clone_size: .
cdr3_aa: CASSHTRLDMSDTQYF
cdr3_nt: TGTGCCAGCAGCCACACTAGACTAGACATGTCAGATACGCAGTATTTT

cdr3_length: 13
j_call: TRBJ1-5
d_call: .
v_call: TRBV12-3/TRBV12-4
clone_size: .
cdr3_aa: CASSLGIGQPQHF
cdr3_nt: TGTGCCAGCAGTTTGGGGATCGGTCAGCCCCAGCATTTT

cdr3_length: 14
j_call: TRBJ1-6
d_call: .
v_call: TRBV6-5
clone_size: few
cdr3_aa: CASSYGQENSPLHF
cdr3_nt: TGTGCCAGCAGTTACGGTCAGGAGAATTCACCCCTCCACTTT

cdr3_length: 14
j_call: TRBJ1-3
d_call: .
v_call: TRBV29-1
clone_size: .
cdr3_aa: CSANVQDSGNTIYF
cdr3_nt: TGCAGCGCGAACGTACAAGACTCTGGAAACACCATATATTTT

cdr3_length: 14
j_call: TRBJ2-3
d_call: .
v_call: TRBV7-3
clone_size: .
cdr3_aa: CASSIGQGTDTQYF
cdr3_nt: TGTGCCAGCAGCATTGGACAAGGCACAGATACGCAGTATTTT

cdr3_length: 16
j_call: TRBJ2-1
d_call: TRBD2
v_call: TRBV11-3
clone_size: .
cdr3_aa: CASASFGLVPYNEQFF
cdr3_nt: TGTGCCAGCGCCTCTTTCGGACTAGTTCCCTACAATGAGCAGTTCTTC

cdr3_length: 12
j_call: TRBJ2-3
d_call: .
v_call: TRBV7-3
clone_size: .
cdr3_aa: CASSPQGDTQYF
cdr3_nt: TGTGCCAGCAGCCCCCAGGGAGATACGCAGTATTTT

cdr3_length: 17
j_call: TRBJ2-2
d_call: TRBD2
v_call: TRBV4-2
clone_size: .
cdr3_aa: CASSQDPPAGGLGELFF
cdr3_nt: TGTGCCAGCAGCCAAGACCCTCCGGCGGGAGGTCTCGGGGAGCTGTTTTTT

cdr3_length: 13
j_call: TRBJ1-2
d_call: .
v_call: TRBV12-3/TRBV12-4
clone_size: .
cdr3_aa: CASSLEKGGGYTF
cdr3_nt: TGTGCCAGCAGTTTAGAAAAGGGGGGTGGCTACACCTTC

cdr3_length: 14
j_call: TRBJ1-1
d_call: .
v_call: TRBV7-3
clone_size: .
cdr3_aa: CASSLMGNSAEAFF
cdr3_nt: TGTGCCAGCAGCTTAATGGGTAACAGCGCTGAAGCTTTCTTT

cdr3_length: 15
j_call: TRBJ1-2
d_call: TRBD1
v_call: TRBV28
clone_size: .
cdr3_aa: CASSTKLRGQRGYTF
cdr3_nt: TGTGCCAGCAGCACGAAGTTGAGGGGGCAGCGTGGCTACACCTTC

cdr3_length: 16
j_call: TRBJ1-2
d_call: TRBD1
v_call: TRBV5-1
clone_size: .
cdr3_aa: CASSADPTGRAYGYTF
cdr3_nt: TGCGCCAGCAGCGCCGACCCGACAGGGAGGGCCTATGGCTACACCTTC

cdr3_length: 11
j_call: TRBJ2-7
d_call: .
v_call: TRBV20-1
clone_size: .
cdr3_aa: CSAPQGYEQYF
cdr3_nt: TGCAGTGCTCCCCAGGGCTACGAGCAGTACTTC

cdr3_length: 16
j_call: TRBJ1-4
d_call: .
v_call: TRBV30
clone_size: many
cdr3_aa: CAWSTGGTSTNEKLFF
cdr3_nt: TGTGCCTGGAGTACCGGGGGTACCTCGACTAATGAAAAACTGTTTTTT

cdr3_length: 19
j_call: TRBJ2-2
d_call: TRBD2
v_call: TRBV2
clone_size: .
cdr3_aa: CASSGNTGTSGIITGELFF
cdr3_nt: TGTGCCAGCAGTGGGAACACTGGGACTAGCGGGATTATCACCGGGGAGCTGTTTTTT

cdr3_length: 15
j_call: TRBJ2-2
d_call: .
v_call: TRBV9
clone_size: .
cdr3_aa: CASSVDSGYTGELFF
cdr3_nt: TGTGCCAGCAGCGTAGATAGCGGCTACACCGGGGAGCTGTTTTTT

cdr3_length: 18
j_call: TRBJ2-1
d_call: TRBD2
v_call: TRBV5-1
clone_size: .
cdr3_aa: CASSLASSGVSSYNEQFF
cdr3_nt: TGCGCCAGCAGCTTGGCCTCTAGCGGGGTAAGCTCCTACAATGAGCAGTTCTTC

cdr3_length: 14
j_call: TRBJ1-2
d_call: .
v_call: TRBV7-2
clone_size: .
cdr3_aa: CASSYGTEPYGYTF
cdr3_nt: TGTGCCAGCAGCTACGGGACTGAACCTTATGGCTACACCTTC

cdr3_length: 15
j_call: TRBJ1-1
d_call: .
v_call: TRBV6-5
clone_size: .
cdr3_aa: CASSWTDFMNTEAFF
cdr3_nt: TGTGCCAGCAGCTGGACAGACTTCATGAACACTGAAGCTTTCTTT

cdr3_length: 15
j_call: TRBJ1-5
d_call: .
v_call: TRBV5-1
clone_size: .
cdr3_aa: CASSLEGRGNQPQHF
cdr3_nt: TGCGCCAGCAGCTTGGAGGGTCGAGGCAATCAGCCCCAGCATTTT

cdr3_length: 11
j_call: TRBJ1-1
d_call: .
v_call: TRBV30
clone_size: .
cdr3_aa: CALEGGTEAFF
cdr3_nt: TGTGCCCTGGAGGGAGGGACTGAAGCTTTCTTT

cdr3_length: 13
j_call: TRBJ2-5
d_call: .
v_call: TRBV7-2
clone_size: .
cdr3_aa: CASSPDRLETQYF
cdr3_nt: TGTGCCAGCAGCCCCGACAGGTTAGAGACCCAGTACTTC

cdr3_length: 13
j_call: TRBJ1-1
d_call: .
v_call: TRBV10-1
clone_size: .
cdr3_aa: CASRRGERTEAFF
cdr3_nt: TGCGCCAGCAGGAGGGGGGAGAGGACTGAAGCTTTCTTT

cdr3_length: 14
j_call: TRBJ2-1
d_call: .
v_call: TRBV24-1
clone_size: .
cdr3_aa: CATNSGSTYNEQFF
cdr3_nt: TGTGCCACCAATAGCGGCAGCACCTACAATGAGCAGTTCTTC

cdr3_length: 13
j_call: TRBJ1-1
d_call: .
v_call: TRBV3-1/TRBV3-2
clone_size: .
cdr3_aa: CASSQSGNTEAFF
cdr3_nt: TGTGCCAGCAGCCAATCGGGGAACACTGAAGCTTTCTTT

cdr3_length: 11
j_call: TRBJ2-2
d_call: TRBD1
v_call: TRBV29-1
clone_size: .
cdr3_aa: CSVDRGGELFF
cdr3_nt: TGCAGCGTGGACAGGGGCGGGGAGCTGTTTTTT

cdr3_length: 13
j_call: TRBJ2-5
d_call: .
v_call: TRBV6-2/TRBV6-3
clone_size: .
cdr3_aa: CASSPPRQETQYF
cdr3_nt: TGTGCCAGCAGTCCCCCCCGCCAAGAGACCCAGTACTTC

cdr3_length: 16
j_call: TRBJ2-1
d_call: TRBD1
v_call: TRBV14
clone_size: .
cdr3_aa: CASSHRTGGSYNEQFF
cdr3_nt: TGTGCCAGCAGCCATAGGACAGGAGGTTCCTACAATGAGCAGTTCTTC

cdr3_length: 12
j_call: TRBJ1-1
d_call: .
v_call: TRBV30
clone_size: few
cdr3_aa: CAWSPSDTEAFF
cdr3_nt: TGTGCCTGGAGTCCGTCGGACACTGAAGCTTTCTTT

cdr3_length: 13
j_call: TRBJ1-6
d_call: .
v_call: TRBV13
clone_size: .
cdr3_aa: CASSPGLGSPLHF
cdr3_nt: TGTGCCAGCAGCCCCGGGTTGGGTTCACCCCTCCACTTT

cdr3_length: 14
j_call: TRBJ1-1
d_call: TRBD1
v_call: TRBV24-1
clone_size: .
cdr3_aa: CATSDPYRGTEAFF
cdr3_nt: TGTGCCACCAGTGACCCCTACAGGGGCACTGAAGCTTTCTTT

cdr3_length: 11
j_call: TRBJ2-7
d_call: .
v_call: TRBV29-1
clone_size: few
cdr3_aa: CSVGGDYEQYF
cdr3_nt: TGCAGCGTTGGAGGGGACTACGAGCAGTACTTC

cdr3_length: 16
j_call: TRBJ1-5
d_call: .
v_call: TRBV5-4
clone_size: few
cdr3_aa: CASSSGGGAGNQPQHF
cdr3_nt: TGTGCCAGCAGCTCTGGGGGGGGCGCGGGCAATCAGCCCCAGCATTTT

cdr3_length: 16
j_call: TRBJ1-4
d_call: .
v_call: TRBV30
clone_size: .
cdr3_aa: CAWKNGWPPTNEKLFF
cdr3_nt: TGTGCCTGGAAGAACGGTTGGCCACCAACTAATGAAAAACTGTTTTTT

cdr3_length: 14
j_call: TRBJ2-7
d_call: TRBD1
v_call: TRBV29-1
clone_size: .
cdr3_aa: CSVIGTGSSYEQYF
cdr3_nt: TGCAGCGTCATTGGGACAGGGAGCTCCTACGAGCAGTACTTC

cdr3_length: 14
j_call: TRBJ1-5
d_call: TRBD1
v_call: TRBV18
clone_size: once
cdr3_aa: CASSLQGANQPQHF
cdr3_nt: TGTGCCAGCTCACTCCAGGGGGCCAATCAGCCCCAGCATTTT

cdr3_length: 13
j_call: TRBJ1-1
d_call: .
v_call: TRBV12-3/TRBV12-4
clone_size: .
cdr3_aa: CASSLVRGTEAFF
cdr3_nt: TGTGCCAGCAGTTTGGTCAGGGGCACTGAAGCTTTCTTT

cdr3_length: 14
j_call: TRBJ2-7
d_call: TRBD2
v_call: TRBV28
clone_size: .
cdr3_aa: CASSSSGGLVEQYF
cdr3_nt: TGTGCCAGCAGTTCTAGCGGGGGACTTGTGGAGCAGTACTTC

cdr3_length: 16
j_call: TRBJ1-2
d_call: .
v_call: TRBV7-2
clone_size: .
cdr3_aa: CASSLAGRYSNYGYTF
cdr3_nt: TGTGCCAGCAGCTTGGCCGGGCGATATTCTAACTATGGCTACACCTTC

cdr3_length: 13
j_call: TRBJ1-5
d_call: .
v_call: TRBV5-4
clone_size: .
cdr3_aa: CASSLDGNQPQHF
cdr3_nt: TGTGCCAGCAGCTTGGACGGCAATCAGCCCCAGCATTTT

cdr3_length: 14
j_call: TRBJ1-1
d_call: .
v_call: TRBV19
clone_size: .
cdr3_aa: CASSSPGLNTEAFF
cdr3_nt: TGTGCCAGTAGTAGTCCCGGATTGAACACTGAAGCTTTCTTT

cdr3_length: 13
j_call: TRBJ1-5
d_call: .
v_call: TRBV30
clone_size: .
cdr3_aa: CAWSSGLNQPQHF
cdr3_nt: TGTGCCTGGAGCTCAGGGCTGAATCAGCCCCAGCATTTT

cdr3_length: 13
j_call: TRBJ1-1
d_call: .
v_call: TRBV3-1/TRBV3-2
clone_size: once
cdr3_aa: CASSQYTGTSAFF
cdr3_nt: TGTGCCAGCAGCCAATATACCGGGACTTCAGCTTTCTTT

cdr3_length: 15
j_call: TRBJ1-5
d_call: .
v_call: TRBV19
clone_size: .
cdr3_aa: CASSIVGGSDQPQHF
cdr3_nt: TGTGCCAGTAGTATAGTAGGGGGGAGCGATCAGCCCCAGCATTTT

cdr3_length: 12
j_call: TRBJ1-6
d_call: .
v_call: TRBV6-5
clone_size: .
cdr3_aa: CASSYSGSPLHF
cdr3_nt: TGTGCCAGCAGTTACTCGGGTTCACCCCTCCACTTT